The entry below describes one T cell receptor beta chain. What it recognizes is unknown. The PCR used 60 Vbeta and 13 Jbeta primers. Per the study methods: An analysis performed later counted 75 million to 80 million unique TCR beta chains (roughly 11 million of them shared). Assay used: immunoSEQ multiplex PCR; TCRdb lists only in-frame clones, some missing. V and J calls and clone size are copied from that table; D and trimming were computed from the DNA. The sample carries about 210,000 clones, approximately 80% recorded once. The sample is drawn from a study of cytomegalovirus exposure and HLA in healthy donors. Whole-study findings and limits: TCR beta chain V- and J-gene trimming was linked, in a later analysis, to a missense variant in DCLRE1C.

This CDR3 is 14 amino acids long. Germline trimming cut 4 bases from V and 5 bases from J; bases unmatched to any gene: 6. The germline V gene encodes CDR1 SGHRS and CDR2 YFSETQ. The origin of this receptor is a woman aged 25-40 years in good health and CMV-seropositive. This sequence joins TRBV5-1 and TRBJ2-7; TRBD2 agrees at 10 bases. Specimen: PBMCs. CDR3 DNA: TGCGCCAGCAGCGCGCTAGCGGGAGACCACGAGCAGTACTTC. Amino acids: CASSALAGDHEQYF.